Listed below are T cell receptor beta chains from one sample, sequenced in a study of CD8+ T cells in alopecia areata. The data were produced by immunoSEQ multiplex PCR, yet TCRdb's version contains in-frame clones alone and is incomplete. The table shows a few hundred thousand clones, with roughly two fifths occurring only once. The sample here was CD4+ T cells sorted from blood, taken at roughly week 30, from a patient treated with tofacitinib. These receptors came from a human donor with alopecia areata. Each CDR3 is given with its conserved first and last residue.

>TRBV5-4|TRBJ2-7
CASSPGQGYYEQYF
>TRBV6-1|TRBJ1-1
CASSEAPGERNTEAFF
>TRBV29-1|TRBJ2-2
CSVEDPTSPNRELFF
>TRBV30|TRBJ1-2
CAWDTGFRGYTF
>TRBV7-2|TRBJ2-1
CASSLAGGPFNEQFF
>TRBV4-1|TRBJ2-1
CASSPRPASDYNEQFF
>TRBV7-2|TRBJ1-4
CASSQRATNEKLFF
>TRBV29-1|TRBJ2-7
CSAKRGTGSHEQYF
>TRBV6-5|TRBJ2-7
CASSLGSGRNEQYF
>TRBV7-9|TRBJ1-3
CASSYSTGADTIYF
>TRBV2|TRBJ2-7
CASSELFSSEQYF
>TRBV4-2|TRBJ1-4
CASSQGGQGQEKLFF
>TRBV30|TRBJ2-5
CAWSVLWETQYF
>TRBV30|TRBJ2-7
CACSGSLWEQYF
>TRBV14|TRBJ2-3
CASSQDGRDTQYF
>TRBV29-1|TRBJ1-2
CSVGVEGYTF
>TRBV5-1|TRBJ1-6
CASSLGYSYNSPLHF
>TRBV5-1|TRBJ1-4
CASSLMGQLNEKLFF
>TRBV6-1|TRBJ1-3
CASRAGTGDRNTIYF
>TRBV9|TRBJ1-2
CASSVGTGEFGGYTF
>TRBV5-1|TRBJ2-6
CASSPSGANVLTF
>TRBV30|TRBJ1-2
CAWSPLAIDKGGYTF
>TRBV18|TRBJ2-1
CASSLRTAGETYNEQFF
>TRBV18|TRBJ1-2
CASSEDRVDYGYTF
>TRBV7-9|TRBJ2-7
CASSLGGVEQYF
>TRBV10-3|TRBJ2-7
CAIRRDRGSSYEQYF
>TRBV2|TRBJ2-3
CANRTHSGSADTQYF
>TRBV5-1|TRBJ1-1
CASTRTVNTEAFF
>TRBV28|TRBJ1-2
CASSSRGAGGYTF
>TRBV7-8|TRBJ1-5
CASRQDRDWPQHF
>TRBV29-1|TRBJ1-1
CSVARQGPNTEAFF
>TRBV18|TRBJ1-1
CASSPGQGAWNTEAFF
>TRBV19|TRBJ1-5
CASSSGEGRPQHF
>TRBV15|TRBJ2-7
CATAREGSYEQYF
>TRBV7-8|TRBJ2-5
CASSLRLPKAETQYF
>TRBV4-1|TRBJ2-5
CASSGRFTSGQMAQYF
>TRBV5-1|TRBJ1-2
CASSLFEGKGYGYTF
>TRBV5-1|TRBJ2-3
CASSLGTISTDTQYF
>TRBV7-9|TRBJ2-7
CASSLGSPSGGAEKQYF
>TRBV5-1|TRBJ1-1
CASSSDANTEAFF
>TRBV25-1|TRBJ2-1
CASSDLRAASSVEQFF
>TRBV27|TRBJ2-1
CASAGTRNNEQFF
>TRBV7-9|TRBJ1-1
CASSRLRTEAFF
>TRBV6-5|TRBJ1-4
CASKTQAEKLFF
>TRBV5-1|TRBJ2-1
CASSLGAGGPFDNEQFF
>TRBV18|TRBJ2-7
CASSPQVQSEQYF